Below are 20 T cell receptor beta chains sequenced from a single sample in a study of T and B cells in COVID-19 patients. TRB was amplified from roughly 250-500 ng of blood genomic DNA. BIOMED2 TRB-A/B primer pools were used in multiplex TRB PCR. One entry per CDR3 protein results from TCRdb running MiXCR on the multiplex PCR reads. The sample contains approximately 6,000 distinct CDR3 sequences, roughly a quarter of which appear only once. The sample was blood. These receptors all stem from a human donor with active COVID-19. The donor label of this sample is uncertain.

The V and J genes are TRBV29-1 and TRBJ2-5, with 10 bases that match TRBD1. From germline, CDR1 is SQVTM and CDR2 ANQGSEA. The trim removed 5 bases at V and 5 bases at J, leaving 5 bases unmatched. This CDR3 spans 13 amino acids. CDR3 residues: CSVRQGARETQYF. CDR3 nucleotide sequence: TGCAGCGTTAGACAGGGGGCGCGGGAGACCCAGTACTTC.

This clonotype was seen only a few times. This chain connects TRBV4-2 to TRBJ2-2; no clear D gene. The CDR3 is 14 residues long. Trimming stripped 4 bases from V and 7 bases from J, with 13 bases between. Germline CDR1 LGHNA, CDR2 YNFKEQ. The CDR3 DNA reads TGTGCCAGCAGCCCAGAACTGATCATCGGGGAGCTGTTTTTT. It translates to CASSPELIIGELFF.

The chain links TRBV19 to TRBJ1-1; 8 bases map to TRBD1. Germline CDR1 LNHDA, CDR2 SQIVND (reference sequence). V was pared by 3 bases and J by 10 bases, with 10 bases of the junction left unmatched. There are 14 residues in the CDR3. The CDR3 protein is CASSIRLQGAGAFF. The CDR3 DNA sequence: TGTGCCAGTAGTATTCGCTTGCAGGGGGCTGGAGCTTTCTTT.

This clonotype is medium-sized in the sample. The CDR3 spells CASSAGTGFQETQYF. DNA of the CDR3: TGTGCCAGTAGTGCTGGGACAGGGTTTCAAGAGACCCAGTACTTC. The chain uses TRBV19 and TRBJ2-5; 9 bases are shared with TRBD1. The CDR3 sequence is 15 residues long. CDR1 and CDR2 from the germline V gene are LNHDA and SQIVND (reference sequence). V shed 5 bases and J 2 bases; nucleotides not matched to a gene: 6.

This clonotype was seen a few times. V gene TRBV6-5 combines with J gene TRBJ2-3, with TRBD2 identical over 9 bases. CDR3 length: 15 amino acids. Germline V gene data show CDR1 as MNHEY and CDR2 as SVGAGI. The trim removed 5 bases at V and 3 bases at J, leaving 6 bases unmatched. Written as DNA, the CDR3 is TGTGCCAGCAGTCCCCTAGCGGGAATAACAGATACGCAGTATTTT. As protein: CASSPLAGITDTQYF.

V and J are TRBV6-5 and TRBJ2-1; 11 bases align to TRBD2. Germline V lookup: CDR1 MNHEY, CDR2 SVGAGI. With V trimmed by 7 bases and J by 7 bases, 9 bases remained unmatched. CDR3 length: 15 residues. CDR3 residues: CASNSGGAGMNEQFF. DNA of the CDR3: TGTGCCAGCAATAGCGGGGGGGCCGGGATGAATGAGCAGTTCTTC.

V gene TRBV18 combines with J gene TRBJ1-2; 8 bases agree with TRBD1. Germline-derived CDR1 and CDR2 are KGHSH and LQKENI. The V segment lost 3 bases and the J segment 4 bases; nucleotides outside the gene matches: 4. This CDR3 contains 14 residues. CDR3 sequence reads: CASSPGQGLYGYTF. CDR3 DNA: TGTGCCAGCTCACCCGGACAGGGCCTCTATGGCTACACCTTC.

This clonotype has only a few counts. This rearrangement joins TRBV27 to TRBJ2-3; no reliable D call. This CDR3 contains 15 residues. V was shortened by 6 bases and J by 0 bases, with 13 bases between the two germline ends. Germline V gene data show CDR1 as MNHEY and CDR2 as SMNVEV (reference sequence). CDR3 coding DNA: TGTGCCAGCAGCCAACTCCCCGGGAGCACAGATACGCAGTATTTT. Translated: CASSQLPGSTDTQYF.

This clonotype is deemed medium-sized (0.01 to 0.1%). This chain connects TRBV30 to TRBJ2-3; D remains ambiguous. V lost 2 bases, J lost 0 bases, and 6 bases lay in between. CDR1 and CDR2 from the germline V gene are GTSNPN and SVGIG (reference sequence). There are 13 residues in the CDR3. The CDR3: CAWSPPSTDTQYF. The DNA for the CDR3 is TGTGCCTGGAGTCCCCCTAGCACAGATACGCAGTATTTT.

This chain links TRBV5-1 with TRBJ2-5; no definite D call. This CDR3 is built from 13 residues. Trimming removed 0 bases from V and 1 base from J, with 4 bases in between. Germline assignment: CDR1 SGHRS and CDR2 YFSETQ. The CDR3 here is CASSLVPQETQYF. CDR3 coding DNA: TGCGCCAGCAGCTTGGTGCCCCAAGAGACCCAGTACTTC.

The chain is built from TRBV6-2 or TRBV6-3 and TRBJ2-1; 9 positions agree with TRBD2. Per germline, CDR1 MNHEY and CDR2 SVGEGT. With 7 bases clipped from V and 7 bases from J, the junction kept 5 bases outside the gene matches. The CDR3 is made up of 13 amino acids. The CDR3 region is CASNPSGENEQFF. CDR3 sequence (DNA): TGTGCCAGCAACCCTAGCGGGGAGAATGAGCAGTTCTTC.

The rearrangement joins TRBV7-2 to TRBJ1-2, with TRBD1 as a possible D gene (6 bases). Trimming cost V 4 bases and J 1 base, with 10 bases left between them. Germline V gives CDR1 SGHTA, CDR2 FQGNSA. CDR3 length equals 14 residues. The CDR3 DNA is TGTGCCAGCAGCTCGTCAGGGGTTAACTATGGCTACACCTTC. Translation gives CASSSSGVNYGYTF.

The table lists this clonotype with a few counts. The CDR3 here is CASSIGTGQGNTEAFF. The CDR3 DNA sequence: TGTGCCAGTAGTATAGGGACAGGGCAGGGGAACACTGAAGCTTTCTTT. The chain joins TRBV19 to TRBJ1-1; the match to TRBD1 covers 8 bases. In germline, CDR1 is LNHDA, CDR2 SQIVND (reference sequence). There are 16 residues in the CDR3. V shed 1 base, J shed 1 base, and the junction held 5 bases outside the gene matches.

The chain is built from TRBV6-2 or TRBV6-3 and TRBJ2-5; D may be TRBD1 (6 bases). V was cut by 2 bases and J by 0 bases, with 10 bases left in between. CDR3 length equals 15 residues. CDR1 MNHEY and CDR2 SVGEGT come from the germline V gene. CDR3 nucleotide sequence: TGTGCCAGCAGTTACACAACAGGGTACCAAGAGACCCAGTACTTC. Encoded protein: CASSYTTGYQETQYF.

By share, this clonotype counts as medium-sized (0.01 to 0.1%). This chain links TRBV29-1 with TRBJ1-3; D gene uncertain. This CDR3 contains 13 residues. Trimming left V 4 bases short and J 0 bases short, with 7 bases between. Germline-derived CDR1 and CDR2 are SQVTM and ANQGSEA. The CDR3 region is CSVGWNSGNTIYF. CDR3 bases: TGCAGCGTTGGATGGAACTCTGGAAACACCATATATTTT. Based on the CDR3 plus reference TRBV29-1 and TRBJ1-3, the full variable domain is SAVISQKPSRDICQRGTSLTIQCQVDSQVTMMFWYRQQPGQSLTLIATANQGSEATYESGFVIDKFPISRPNLTFSTLTVSNMSPEDSSIYLCSVGWNSGNTIYFGEGSWLTVV.

The gene calls are TRBV6-5 and TRBJ1-2; tentatively, D is TRBD1 (5 bases). V was pared by 5 bases and J by 1 base, with 8 bases between. This CDR3 contains 13 residues. Germline CDR1 MNHEY, CDR2 SVGAGI. Here the CDR3 DNA reads TGTGCCAGCAGTCCAGGGAGTAACTATGGCTACACCTTC. It yields the protein CASSPGSNYGYTF.

This clonotype rates as medium-sized. CDR3 sequence reads: CASSLGLAGDTQYF. CDR3 in DNA: TGTGCCAGCAGTCTGGGACTAGCGGGAGATACGCAGTATTTT. The V call is TRBV6-5, the J call TRBJ2-3; 12 bases are a match to TRBD2. The CDR3 runs to 14 residues. Germline lookup yields CDR1 MNHEY and CDR2 SVGAGI. V lost 5 bases to trimming and J lost 5 bases; unmatched junction nucleotides: 2.

Details on this clonotype: A much larger clonotype is one base distant, so this may be a read error. This chain links TRBV18 with TRBJ2-1; TRBD2 might be the D (5 bases). The CDR3 runs to 15 residues. The germline CDR1 and CDR2 sequences are KGHSH and LQKENI. CDR3 sequence: CASSPERFSYNELFF. The CDR3 region has the DNA TGTGCCAGCTCACCAGAGCGGTTCTCTTACAATGAGCTGTTCTTC.

By proportion, this clonotype is medium-sized. The CDR3 region is CASSPGTGGRNQPQHF. Written as DNA, the CDR3 is TGTGCCAGTAGTCCCGGGACAGGGGGCCGCAATCAGCCCCAGCATTTT. The gene calls are TRBV19 and TRBJ1-5; TRBD1 matches at 12 bases. After removal of 5 bases from V and 2 bases from J, the junction contained 4 bases not matched to a gene. Germline assignment: CDR1 LNHDA and CDR2 SQIVND (reference sequence). This CDR3 is built from 16 residues.

This clonotype was seen a few times. The chain combines TRBV6-5 with TRBJ1-1; tentatively, D is TRBD1 (6 bases). V lost 6 bases to trimming and J lost 10 bases, with 12 bases between them. From germline, CDR1 is MNHEY and CDR2 SVGAGI. CDR3 length equals 11 residues. CDR3 residues: CASSVKGGAFF. The CDR3 coding sequence is TGTGCCAGCAGCGTTAAAGGGGGAGCTTTCTTT.